This T cell receptor (beta chain) was profiled in a study of regulatory T cells in long-lasting Graves disease. This clonotype was seen only a few times. What it binds is not known. General observations from the study: Persistent cases favored TRBV28, TRBJ1-2 and TRBJ2-5.

In building TCR beta libraries, iRepertoire HTBI primers were used together with Arm-PCR of CDR3 regions. In the source study's methods: The samples yielded 62 TRBV and more than eleven TRBJ segments. TCRdb reanalysed the multiplex PCR reads using MiXCR and keeps one entry per CDR3 protein. TCRdb assigned the V and J calls; the authors' analysis was not used. The table has 500,000 or so distinct CDR3 sequences, around 16% seen once. This CDR3 has 16 residues. Trimming cost V 6 bases and J 8 bases; bases outside gene matches: 9. Indicated time point: newly diagnosed GD, antithyroid drugs for less than 3 months. Following extraction of RNA from PBMCs, that RNA was used to make the TCR library. In addition, the sample was reused for a study of T cells in Graves' hyperthyroidism and ophthalmopathy. From that study: Blood shared most expanded thyroid clonotypes above 0.001.

The receptor comes from a woman aged 35 to 59 with Graves disease. The V gene is TRBV12-3 or TRBV12-4, the J gene TRBJ2-1, with TRBD2 matching over 14 bases. This specimen consisted of peripheral blood mononuclear cells (PBMCs), obtained at new diagnosis, from a patient treated with antithyroid drugs. CDR3 nucleotides: TGTGCCAGCAGGACTCCGACTAGCGGGGGGGCGGATGAGCAGTTCTTC. The encoded protein is CASRTPTSGGADEQFF.